A selection of T cell receptor beta chains follows, all from one sample in a study of blood T cell repertoires in COVID-19. The repertoire was sequenced with immunoSEQ multiplex PCR; TCRdb's copy has only in-frame clones and lacks some. Of 160,000 or so clones in the sample, 70% to 90% were seen once. The sample was peripheral blood. Receptors were obtained from a man in his 60s with acute or convalescent COVID-19. The CDR3 runs from the conserved cysteine through the conserved F or W. A D gene is named only where the DNA matches it firmly. Some rows mark clone size as missing; the rest say once, few, many or name a class of expanded clone.

TRBJ1-2	TRBV18	once	-	CASSPGQRDYGYTF	TGTGCCAGCTCACCAGGGCAGAGAGACTATGGCTACACCTTC
TRBJ2-1	TRBV12-5	-	TRBD1	CASVDGGQGYNEQFF	TGTGCTAGTGTCGATGGGGGACAGGGGTACAATGAGCAGTTCTTC
TRBJ1-4	TRBV13	-	-	CASSSQGTGTANEKLFF	TGTGCCAGCAGCTCCCAGGGGACGGGAACGGCTAATGAAAAACTGTTTTTT
TRBJ2-5	TRBV19	-	TRBD1	CASSPAGTDKETQYF	TGTGCCAGTAGTCCAGCCGGGACAGATAAAGAGACCCAGTACTTC
TRBJ2-7	TRBV6-1	-	-	CASSPRGGSAYEQYF	TGTGCCAGCAGTCCGAGGGGGGGGTCCGCCTACGAGCAGTACTTC
TRBJ2-1	TRBV2	-	-	CASSELSNEQFF	TGTGCCAGCAGTGAACTGAGCAATGAGCAGTTCTTC
TRBJ1-2	TRBV7-2	few	TRBD1	CASSLDRTGLLGGYTF	TGTGCCAGCAGCTTAGACCGGACAGGTCTGCTCGGTGGCTACACCTTC
TRBJ1-3	TRBV5-5	once	-	CASSFLPGTTLTSGNTIYF	TGTGCCAGCAGCTTCCTCCCGGGGACAACATTAACATCTGGAAACACCATATATTTT
TRBJ1-5	TRBV11-1	-	-	CASSSSPVQPQHF	TGTGCCAGCAGCTCCTCCCCGGTACAGCCCCAGCATTTT
TRBJ1-1	TRBV6-5	-	-	CASYRVPNTEAFF	TGTGCCAGTTACAGGGTCCCGAACACTGAAGCTTTCTTT
TRBJ2-7	TRBV5-1	-	TRBD1	CASRGQGVIYEQYF	TGCGCCAGCAGGGGACAGGGGGTAATCTACGAGCAGTACTTC
TRBJ1-1	TRBV5-1	once	TRBD1	CASSLGQGAGTEAFF	TGCGCCAGCAGCTTAGGGCAGGGGGCAGGCACTGAAGCTTTCTTT
TRBJ2-1	TRBV7-9	once	-	CASSLEANEQFF	TGTGCCAGCAGCTTAGAAGCCAATGAGCAGTTCTTC
TRBJ1-2	TRBV27	-	-	CASSHSRQSGYTF	TGTGCCAGCTCCCATTCCAGGCAGTCCGGCTACACCTTC
TRBJ1-2	TRBV27	-	TRBD1	CASSSLQGAKGYTF	TGTGCCAGCAGTTCGCTACAGGGGGCAAAGGGCTACACCTTC
TRBJ2-7	TRBV6-5	-	-	CASKPTASYEQYF	TGTGCCAGCAAACCGACAGCCTCCTACGAGCAGTACTTC
TRBJ1-2	TRBV30	-	TRBD1	CAWTQGQGSIDYGYTF	TGTGCCTGGACACAGGGACAGGGCTCTATCGACTATGGCTACACCTTC
TRBJ2-1	TRBV24-1	-	-	CATSDSRGRQFF	TGTGCCACCAGTGATAGCCGGGGGAGGCAGTTCTTC
TRBJ2-1	TRBV24-1	once	TRBD1	CATSKGANEQFF	TGTGCCACCTCTAAGGGGGCCAATGAGCAGTTCTTC
TRBJ2-1	TRBV4-1	-	TRBD2	CASSQESAGVYNEQFF	TGCGCCAGCAGCCAAGAATCAGCGGGGGTCTACAATGAGCAGTTCTTC
TRBJ2-2	TRBV19	-	TRBD2	CASTNGGVTGELFF	TGTGCCAGTACCAACGGGGGGGTCACCGGGGAGCTGTTTTTT
TRBJ2-7	TRBV11-2	once	-	CASSLVAVSSYEQYF	TGTGCCAGCAGCTTAGTGGCGGTAAGCTCCTACGAGCAGTACTTC
TRBJ2-5	TRBV6-5	-	-	CASSPGFQETQYF	TGTGCCAGTTCTCCAGGCTTCCAAGAGACCCAGTACTTC
TRBJ1-5	TRBV18	-	TRBD1	CASSQAVIRQGWNQPQHF	TGTGCCAGCTCACAGGCCGTTATTCGACAGGGTTGGAATCAGCCCCAGCATTTT
TRBJ1-2	TRBV6-4	-	TRBD1	CASSAGTGGGGYTF	TGTGCCAGCAGTGCCGGGACAGGGGGCGGTGGCTACACCTTC
TRBJ1-1	TRBV6-2/TRBV6-3	-	-	CASSRMGWERITEAFF	TGTGCCAGCAGTAGGATGGGCTGGGAGCGTATCACTGAAGCTTTCTTT
TRBJ2-4	TRBV5-1	-	-	CASSLLQGRDRLYVFQYF	TGCGCCAGCAGCTTGCTGCAAGGGAGGGACAGGCTTTATGTGTTTCAGTACTTC
TRBJ1-3	TRBV9	-	-	CASSPGSGDTIYF	TGTGCCAGCAGCCCCGGGTCTGGAGACACCATATATTTT
TRBJ2-7	TRBV5-8	-	TRBD1	CASREDRVTYEQYF	TGTGCCAGCAGAGAGGACAGGGTGACCTACGAGCAGTACTTC
TRBJ2-1	TRBV18	-	TRBD1	CASSQGAFSYNEQFF	TGTGCCAGCTCGCAGGGGGCTTTCTCCTACAATGAGCAGTTCTTC
TRBJ2-1	TRBV7-9	-	TRBD1	CASSSGQGSNEQFF	TGTGCCAGCAGCTCGGGACAGGGAAGCAATGAGCAGTTCTTC
TRBJ1-3	TRBV2	-	-	CASREAPNTIYF	TGTGCCAGCAGGGAGGCGCCCAACACCATATATTTT